This TCR beta chain was recorded in a study of CD8 T cells in ankylosing spondylitis. Study results and caveats: Researchers report that disease-linked clones proved CD8+ and relatively rare in peripheral blood. Typical of ankylosing spondylitis blood, it appeared, was a TCR beta motif of eight highly homologous variants. Certain motif variants had earlier been reported in reactive arthritis synovial fluid and blood. Clones linked to disease were reported to show significant enrichment in matched ankylosing spondylitis synovial fluid.

Libraries for TCR beta were made by quantitative 5'-RACE with molecular barcodes. A single record per CDR3 protein comes from TCRdb applying MiXCR to the 5' RACE reads. The sample lists 300,000 to 400,000 distinct CDR3 sequences; 20% to 25% were seen once. This clonotype was observed a handful of times. Its cognate antigen is unknown. The CDR3 extends over 15 amino acids. V was shortened by 5 bases and J by 0 bases, with 8 bases between the two germline ends. The germline V gene encodes CDR1 MNHNS and CDR2 SASEGT. Sequences were obtained from blood, either unsorted or a sorted T cell fraction (not recorded which). The chain carries TRBV6-1 and TRBJ2-6; D unclear. The sequence came from a male donor with ankylosing spondylitis. The CDR3 bases are TGTGCCAGCAGTCCTGATCTCTCTGGGGCCAACGTCCTGACTTTC. Its protein is CASSPDLSGANVLTF.